Below are 13 T cell receptor beta chains sequenced from a single sample in a study of blood T cells in healthy people across ages. The authors ran a second PCR of 7 to 11 cycles using a sample-barcoded 5' primer and a J-beta primer mix. TCRdb called the 5' RACE reads again in MiXCR, with one record for every CDR3 protein. The data hold about 1.7 million distinct CDR3 sequences, with under 30% observed a single time. The sequencing input was blood. The receptors originated from a woman aged 30 to 39 in good health.

There are a few counts of this clonotype. J is TRBJ1-3 and V is TRBV7-3; D gene uncertain. The ends were cut back, 3 bases at V and 2 bases at J, with 17 bases in the middle. The CDR3 consists of 17 residues. Looked up from germline, CDR1 is SGHTA and CDR2 is FQGTGA. DNA of the CDR3: TGTGCCAGCAGCTTCATCAAAAGGCCAGCGGCTGGAAACACCATATATTTT. Translation gives CASSFIKRPAAGNTIYF.

This sequence joins TRBV7-2 and TRBJ1-2; tentative D call: TRBD1 (5 bases). The V gene's germline CDR1 is SGHTA and CDR2 FQGNSA. The CDR3 extends over 15 amino acids. The V gene lost 0 bases and the J gene lost 8 bases, with 16 bases spanning the gap. CDR3 loop: CASSLAHSGEGGYTF. The CDR3 coding sequence is TGTGCCAGCAGCTTAGCGCATTCGGGGGAGGGCGGCTACACCTTC.

This clonotype turned up a few times. This sequence joins TRBV5-1 and TRBJ2-5; TRBD2 is a possible D gene (6 bases). The DNA end lines up better with TRBJ2-7; the J call may be wrong. Germline V CDR1 and CDR2: SGHRS, YFSETQ. This CDR3 contains 14 residues. Here the CDR3 reads CASSTGTGYLEQYF. The CDR3 coding sequence is TGCGCCAGCAGCACCGGGACTGGGTATCTCGAGCAGTACTTC.

The chain has TRBV20-1 and TRBJ1-5, with TRBD1 as a possible D gene (6 bases). The CDR3 has 15 amino acids. Germline V gene data show CDR1 as DFQATT and CDR2 as SNEGSKA (reference sequence). V dropped 6 bases and J dropped 2 bases, with 17 bases sitting between them. CDR3 loop: CSASRSAGGNQPQHF. CDR3 bases: TGCAGTGCCAGCCGGAGCGCAGGGGGCAATCAGCCCCAGCATTTT.

This chain connects TRBV6-6 to TRBJ1-4, with D perhaps matching TRBD1 (5 bases). The ends were cut back, 0 bases at V and 7 bases at J, with 9 bases in the middle. CDR1 is MNHNY, CDR2 SVGAGI, per germline (reference sequence). This CDR3 contains 14 residues. The CDR3 sequence is CASSYSPGGEKLFF. CDR3 DNA sequence: TGTGCCAGCAGTTACTCGCCGGGGGGTGAAAAACTGTTTTTT.

This clonotype appeared a few times. The chain couples TRBV10-3 to TRBJ2-7; TRBD1 aligns across 9 bases. This CDR3 has 15 residues. With 3 bases clipped from V and 5 bases from J, the junction kept 8 bases outside the gene matches. CDR1 ENHRY and CDR2 SYGVKD come from the germline V gene. CDR3 nucleotides: TGTGCCATCAGTGACTCCGGGACAGGGAAGGACGAGCAGTACTTC. Translation gives CAISDSGTGKDEQYF.

This clonotype showed up just a few times. The chain combines TRBV29-1 with TRBJ2-1; D unclear. V shed 5 bases and J shed 0 bases, with 8 bases lying between them. The germline V gene has CDR1 SQVTM and CDR2 ANQGSEA. The CDR3 contains 13 residues. CDR3 nucleotides: TGCAGCGTTAGGGTAAACTCCTACAATGAGCAGTTCTTC. It yields the protein CSVRVNSYNEQFF.

The chain recombines TRBV20-1 with TRBJ1-1, with D perhaps matching TRBD1 (5 bases). The germline CDR1 and CDR2 sequences are DFQATT and SNEGSKA (reference sequence). The CDR3 spans 13 residues. The ends were cut back, 6 bases at V and 7 bases at J, with 18 bases in the middle. CDR3 residues: CSAPAARAGEAFF. In DNA form, the CDR3 reads TGCAGTGCCCCTGCGGCCAGGGCGGGTGAAGCTTTCTTT.

CDR3 in amino acids: CAWTQPTGGSNEQFF. For the CDR3, the DNA is TGTGCCTGGACCCAGCCAACGGGAGGGAGTAATGAGCAGTTCTTC. The chain employs TRBV30 and TRBJ2-1; 8 bases are shared with TRBD2. This CDR3 is 15 amino acids long. Trimming took 4 bases from V and 7 from J; bases not matched to a gene: 12. CDR1 GTSNPN and CDR2 SVGIG come from the germline V gene (reference sequence). The entire variable domain, with the rest obtained from reference TRBV30 and TRBJ2-1, is as follows: SQTIHQWPATLVQPVGSPLSLECTVEGTSNPNLYWYRQAAGRGLQLLFYSVGIGQISSEVPQNLSASRPQDRQFILSSKKLLLSDSGFYLCAWTQPTGGSNEQFFGPGTRLTVL.

This chain uses TRBV5-5 with TRBJ2-1, with D perhaps matching TRBD2 (5 bases). The CDR3 loop spans 17 amino acids. Trimming shortened V by 0 bases and J by 0 bases, and 13 bases separated the two germline ends. The V gene's germline CDR1 is SGHKS and CDR2 YYEKEE (reference sequence). The CDR3 is CASSLGTGRLSYNEQFF. CDR3 DNA: TGTGCCAGCAGCTTGGGGACTGGACGGCTCTCCTACAATGAGCAGTTCTTC.

The CDR3 region is CASTASGSAAAFF. CDR3 DNA sequence: TGTGCCAGCACCGCCAGTGGGTCGGCGGCAGCTTTCTTT. The chain has TRBV6-2 or TRBV6-3 and TRBJ1-1; no reliable D call. CDR1 and CDR2 (germline): MNHEY, SVGEGT. CDR3 length: 13 residues. Trimming removed 7 bases from V and 10 bases from J, with 19 bases in between.

This clonotype was found a few times. This chain links TRBV12-3 or TRBV12-4 with TRBJ2-5; a weak D match, TRBD1 (6 bases). Trimming took off 8 bases at V and 1 base at J, with 14 bases between the two ends. The CDR3 extends over 14 amino acids. The CDR3 nucleotides read TGTGCCAGCTCGAATCAGGACAGCCAAGAGACCCAGTACTTC. It encodes CASSNQDSQETQYF.

This clonotype has ten or more counts. The V and J genes are TRBV9 and TRBJ2-7, with 7 bases fitting TRBD1. Germline V gene sequence: CDR1 SGDLS, CDR2 YYNGEE. V lost 4 bases, J lost 4 bases, and 5 bases stayed unmatched. The CDR3 covers 13 residues. The CDR3 loop is CASSNPGQYEQYF. The DNA for the CDR3 is TGTGCCAGCAGCAACCCGGGACAGTACGAGCAGTACTTC.